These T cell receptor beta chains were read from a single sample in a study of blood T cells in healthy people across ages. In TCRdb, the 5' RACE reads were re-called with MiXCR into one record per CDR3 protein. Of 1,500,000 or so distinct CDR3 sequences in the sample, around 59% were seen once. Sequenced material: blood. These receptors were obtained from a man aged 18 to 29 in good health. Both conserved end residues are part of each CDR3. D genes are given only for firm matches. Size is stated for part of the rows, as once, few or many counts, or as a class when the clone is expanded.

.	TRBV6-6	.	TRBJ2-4	CASSRGGAKNIQYF	TGTGCCAGCAGTAGAGGAGGGGCCAAAAACATTCAGTACTTC
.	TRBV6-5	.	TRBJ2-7	CASSRRDTSYEQYF	TGTGCCAGCAGTCGCCGGGACACCTCCTACGAGCAGTACTTC
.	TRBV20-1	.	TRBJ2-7	CSASRGHEQYF	TGCAGTGCTAGTCGGGGCCACGAGCAGTACTTC
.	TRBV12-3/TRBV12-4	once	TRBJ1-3	CASRRYSSGNTIYF	TGTGCCAGCAGGCGATACAGCTCTGGAAACACCATATATTTT
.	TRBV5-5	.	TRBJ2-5	CASSLAPQTQYF	TGTGCCAGCAGCTTGGCGCCCCAGACCCAGTACTTC
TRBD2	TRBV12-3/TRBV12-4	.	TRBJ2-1	CASSLSSGVKNEQFF	TGTGCCAGCAGTTTATCTAGCGGGGTCAAGAATGAGCAGTTCTTC
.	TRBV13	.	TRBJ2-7	CASSLRSRPYYEQYF	TGTGCCAGCAGCTTAAGGAGCCGCCCCTACTACGAGCAGTACTTC
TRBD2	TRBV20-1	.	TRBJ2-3	CSASRTSGSSDTQYF	TGCAGTGCTTCCCGGACTAGCGGGAGTTCAGATACGCAGTATTTT
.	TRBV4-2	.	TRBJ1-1	CASSQAAGTATEAFF	TGTGCCAGCAGCCAAGCAGCAGGGACTGCTACTGAAGCTTTCTTT
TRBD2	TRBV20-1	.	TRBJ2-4	CSAKRGLDKNIQYF	TGCAGTGCCAAGCGTGGACTAGATAAAAACATTCAGTACTTC
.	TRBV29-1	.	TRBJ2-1	CSVSTGNHNEQFF	TGCAGCGTCAGTACAGGGAACCATAATGAGCAGTTCTTC
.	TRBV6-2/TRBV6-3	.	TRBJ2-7	CASSHHSDPSGYEQYF	TGTGCCAGCAGTCACCACTCGGACCCGAGTGGGTACGAGCAGTACTTC
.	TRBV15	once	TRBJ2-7	CATSRDLRRGSSGEQYF	TGTGCCACCAGCAGAGACCTGCGTAGGGGGAGCTCGGGCGAGCAGTACTTC
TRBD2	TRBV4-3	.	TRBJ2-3	CASSQDERGGTDTQYF	TGCGCCAGCAGCCAAGATGAACGGGGGGGCACAGATACGCAGTATTTT
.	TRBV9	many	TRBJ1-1	CASSAGQNTEAFF	TGTGCCAGCAGCGCGGGACAGAACACTGAAGCTTTCTTT
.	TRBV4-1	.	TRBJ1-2	CASSQGSLTRAGYTF	TGCGCCAGCAGCCAGGGTAGCCTAACCAGGGCTGGCTACACCTTC
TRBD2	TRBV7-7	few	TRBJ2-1	CASSSSLAGGSYNEQFF	TGTGCTAGCAGCTCATCATTAGCGGGGGGCTCCTACAATGAGCAGTTCTTC
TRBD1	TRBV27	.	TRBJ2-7	CASSFYGDSSYEQYF	TGTGCCAGCAGTTTTTATGGGGACAGCTCCTACGAGCAGTACTTC
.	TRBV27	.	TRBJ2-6	CASTHIRSGANVLTF	TGTGCCAGCACCCATATCCGCTCTGGGGCCAACGTCCTGACTTTC
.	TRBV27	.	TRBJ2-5	CASSLSHRVDEQYF	TGTGCCAGCAGTTTATCCCACAGGGTCGATGAGCAGTACTTC
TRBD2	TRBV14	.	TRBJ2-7	CASSPSGLAGGNYEQYF	TGTGCCAGCAGCCCGTCCGGATTAGCGGGGGGGAACTACGAGCAGTACTTC
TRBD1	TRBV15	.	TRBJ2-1	CATSRPGQGAFNEQFF	TGTGCCACCAGCAGGCCGGGACAGGGGGCGTTCAATGAGCAGTTCTTC
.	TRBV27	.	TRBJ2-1	CASSLIGISSYNEQFF	TGTGCCAGCAGTTTAATAGGGATCAGCTCCTACAATGAGCAGTTCTTC
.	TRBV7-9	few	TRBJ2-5	CASSFEEAWETQYF	TGTGCCAGCAGCTTCGAGGAAGCGTGGGAGACCCAGTACTTC
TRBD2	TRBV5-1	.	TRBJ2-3	CASSLAETSGGTRTDTQYF	TGCGCCAGCAGCTTGGCCGAGACTAGCGGGGGTACCCGCACAGATACGCAGTATTTT
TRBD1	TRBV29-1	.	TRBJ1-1	CSATGALNTEAFF	TGCAGCGCCACAGGGGCACTGAACACTGAAGCTTTCTTT